The 31 T cell receptor beta chains given below trace back to one sample, sequenced in a study of blood T cell repertoires in COVID-19. Generated by immunoSEQ multiplex PCR, the TCRdb table keeps only in-frame clones and is missing some. This sample has some 130,000 clones, with about nine tenths found just once. The specimen was peripheral blood. The receptors were sampled from a man over 45 with active COVID-19.

The rearrangement uses TRBV27 and TRBJ1-2; 10 nucleotides match TRBD1. The trim removed 3 bases at V and 10 bases at J, leaving 8 bases unmatched. CDR1 is MNHEY and CDR2 is SMNVEV in the germline V gene (reference sequence). The CDR3 runs to 14 residues. The CDR3 loop reads CASSFGDRGLPYTF. The CDR3 nucleotides are TGTGCCAGCAGTTTTGGGGACAGGGGACTCCCCTACACCTTC.

CDR3 region: CASSESSPASGYTF. As DNA, the CDR3 is TGCGCCAGCAGTGAGTCGAGTCCCGCTTCTGGCTACACCTTC. V and J are TRBV10-2 and TRBJ1-2; D not resolved. V gave up 0 bases and J gave up 7 bases, with 12 bases separating them. The germline V gene has CDR1 WSHSY and CDR2 SAAADI. This CDR3 has 14 residues.

This clone has just one count. The chain is built from TRBV7-9 and TRBJ1-1; D uncertain. This CDR3 is built from 11 residues. The germline V gene encodes CDR1 SEHNR and CDR2 FQNEAQ (reference sequence). Trimming removed 8 bases at V and 4 bases at J, with 8 bases between. The chain's CDR3 is CASGGGTEAFF. Written as DNA, the CDR3 is TGTGCCAGCGGAGGTGGCACTGAAGCTTTCTTT. The full variable domain, in which reference TRBV7-9 and TRBJ1-1 provide the parts outside the CDR3, is DTGVSQNPRHKITKRGQNVTFRCDPISEHNRLYWYRQTLGQGPEFLTYFQNEAQLEKSRLLSDRFSAERPKGSFSTLEIQRTEQGDSAMYLCASGGGTEAFFGQGTRLTVV.

The CDR3 sequence is CASSFYKRETQYF. In nucleotides, the CDR3 is TGTGCCAGCAGTTTCTATAAGAGGGAGACCCAGTACTTC. This chain uses TRBV12-3 or TRBV12-4 with TRBJ2-5; D remains ambiguous. This CDR3 has 13 residues. V shed 3 bases and J shed 5 bases, with 10 bases lying between them.

J is TRBJ1-2 and V is TRBV19; 9 bases line up with TRBD1. The CDR3 spans 16 residues. V gave up 3 bases and J gave up 8 bases; unmatched junction bases: 13. CDR1 is LNHDA, CDR2 SQIVND, per germline (reference sequence). This CDR3 reads CASSIYSWTGVGGYTF. The CDR3 DNA sequence: TGTGCCAGTAGTATCTATTCGTGGACAGGGGTCGGGGGCTACACCTTC. Filled out from reference TRBV19 and TRBJ1-2, the complete variable domain reads DGGITQSPKYLFRKEGQNVTLSCEQNLNHDAMYWYRQDPGQGLRLIYYSQIVNDFQKGDIAEGYSVSREKKESFPLTVTSAQKNPTAFYLCASSIYSWTGVGGYTFGSGTRLTVV.

The chain couples TRBV12-3 or TRBV12-4 to TRBJ2-3, with a possible D match to TRBD2 (5 bases). CDR3 size: 13 residues. V lost 2 bases and J lost 7, with 10 bases in between. The CDR3 region is CASSLRRTNTQYF. CDR3 bases: TGTGCCAGCAGTTTACGGAGGACGAATACGCAGTATTTT.

The rearrangement uses TRBV6-5 and TRBJ1-1; TRBD1 agrees at 9 bases. This CDR3 has 15 residues. Germline CDR1 and CDR2: MNHEY and SVGAGI. V was pared by 5 bases and J by 3 bases, with 7 bases of the junction left unmatched. CDR3 sequence: CASSLGQGWDTEAFF. The CDR3 bases are TGTGCCAGCAGTCTGGGACAGGGATGGGACACTGAAGCTTTCTTT.

The genes are TRBV5-6 and TRBJ2-2; 12 nucleotides align to TRBD2. J was trimmed by 9 bases and V by 0 bases; bases with no gene match: 9. Germline CDR1 and CDR2: SGHDT and YYEEEE. This CDR3 contains 17 residues. CDR3 DNA: TGTGCCAGCAGCTTGGATCCCCTAGCGGGGGGGGTCAGGGAGCTGTTTTTT. Translating gives CASSLDPLAGGVRELFF.

This chain connects TRBV7-6 to TRBJ2-5, with 12 bases identical to TRBD2. The junction had 10 bases not matched to a gene; V was cut back by 1 base and J by 4 bases. The germline V gene encodes CDR1 SGHVS and CDR2 FNYEAQ. The CDR3 sequence is 18 residues long. The DNA of the CDR3 is TGTGCCAGCAGCTTAGTCAGGCTAGCGGGGGGGCGTGGAGAGACCCAGTACTTC. Its translation: CASSLVRLAGGRGETQYF.

J is TRBJ2-3 and V is TRBV24-1; 9 nucleotides agree with TRBD2. The CDR3 is made up of 15 amino acids. Trimming cost V 3 bases and J 8 bases; bases outside gene matches: 8. From germline, CDR1 is KGHDR and CDR2 SFDVKD. The CDR3: CATSDRGSGSGTQYF. The CDR3 bases are TGTGCCACCAGTGATCGAGGTAGCGGGAGTGGTACGCAGTATTTT.

This chain joins TRBV5-1 and TRBJ1-1; TRBD1 matches 7 bases. There are 14 residues in the CDR3. CDR1 SGHRS and CDR2 YFSETQ come from the germline V gene. V dropped 7 bases and J dropped 0; count of bases not matched to a gene: 6. The CDR3 spells CASGPGQMNTEAFF. CDR3 nucleotides: TGCGCCAGCGGCCCGGGACAGATGAACACTGAAGCTTTCTTT.

The CDR3: CATQSDRGYNSPLHF. CDR3 nucleotide sequence: TGTGCCACCCAATCGGACAGGGGCTATAATTCACCCCTCCACTTT. The chain combines TRBV6-5 with TRBJ1-6; TRBD1 matches 9 bases. CDR3 size: 15 residues. Germline values: CDR1 MNHEY, CDR2 SVGAGI. After removal of 10 bases from V and 3 bases from J, the junction contained 7 bases not matched to a gene.

V gene TRBV6-5 combines with J gene TRBJ2-2, with a possible D match to TRBD1 (6 bases). Looked up from germline, CDR1 is MNHEY and CDR2 is SVGAGI. This CDR3 region has 15 residues. Trimming shortened V by 6 bases and J by 2 bases, and 13 bases separated the two germline ends. The DNA for the CDR3 is TGTGCCAGCAGAAAACGACAGGCAAACACCGGGGAGCTGTTTTTT. Its protein is CASRKRQANTGELFF.

This clone came up once. The chain recombines TRBV5-6 with TRBJ1-4; 7 positions agree with TRBD1. In germline, CDR1 is SGHDT, CDR2 YYEEEE. This CDR3 is 14 amino acids long. J was trimmed by 7 bases and V by 4 bases; bases with no gene match: 7. The CDR3 reads CASSDRVVSEKLFF. CDR3 sequence (DNA): TGTGCCAGCAGCGACAGGGTAGTGAGTGAAAAACTGTTTTTT.

The J gene is TRBJ1-5, the V gene TRBV18; TRBD1 agrees at 7 bases. V lost 4 bases and J lost 6; bases outside the gene matches: 9. The CDR3 length is 15 residues. Germline loops: CDR1 KGHSH, CDR2 LQKENI. The CDR3 region is CASSQGRQGGQPQHF. The DNA for the CDR3 is TGTGCCAGCTCACAAGGCAGACAGGGTGGTCAGCCCCAGCATTTT.

The rearrangement uses TRBV19 and TRBJ2-2, with D possibly TRBD1 on 5 matching bases. Deletions cut 3 bases from V and 0 bases from J, with 11 bases between. Germline-derived CDR1 and CDR2 are LNHDA and SQIVND (reference sequence). The CDR3 covers 16 residues. The DNA of the CDR3 is TGTGCCAGTAGTATTTCCAGGGCAGCGAACACCGGGGAGCTGTTTTTT. It translates to CASSISRAANTGELFF.

This chain uses TRBV4-2 with TRBJ2-5; TRBD2 matches at 9 bases. Germline CDR1 reads LGHNA; CDR2 reads YNFKEQ. This CDR3 comprises 15 residues. Unmatched junction bases numbered 0, after V lost 1 base and J lost 0 bases. The DNA of the CDR3 is TGTGCCAGCAGCCAAGGCGGGAGGGACCAAGAGACCCAGTACTTC. This codes for CASSQGGRDQETQYF.

The chain couples TRBV24-1 to TRBJ2-1; 7 bases map to TRBD2. J was trimmed by 3 bases and V by 4 bases; bases with no gene match: 11. From germline, CDR1 is KGHDR and CDR2 SFDVKD. This CDR3 spans 17 amino acids. The CDR3 is CATSDPDGGRNYNEQFF. DNA for the CDR3: TGTGCCACCAGTGACCCAGATGGCGGGAGAAACTACAATGAGCAGTTCTTC.

The J gene is TRBJ2-1, the V gene TRBV18; tentatively, D is TRBD2 (5 bases). V lost 4 bases, J lost 0 bases, and 7 bases lay in between. The CDR3 totals 14 residues. From germline, CDR1 is KGHSH and CDR2 LQKENI. The chain's CDR3 is CASSRENSYNEQFF. CDR3 nucleotide sequence: TGTGCCAGCTCACGGGAGAACTCCTACAATGAGCAGTTCTTC.

This chain joins TRBV5-6 and TRBJ2-7, with D possibly being TRBD2 (5 bases). CDR3 length: 14 residues. V lost 0 bases to trimming and J lost 3 bases, with 10 bases between them. Per the germline V gene, CDR1 is SGHDT and CDR2 is YYEEEE. The CDR3 DNA sequence: TGTGCCAGCAGCTTGGGGTATAGCGTCTACGAGCAGTACGTC. It codes for CASSLGYSVYEQYV.

This clone was recorded once. The chain recombines TRBV5-1 with TRBJ2-7; D unresolved. The CDR3 loop spans 14 amino acids. With 0 bases removed from V and 0 bases from J, the gap between germline ends came to 7 bases. CDR1 SGHRS and CDR2 YFSETQ come from the germline V gene. The chain's CDR3 is CASSLAGSSYEQYF. CDR3 sequence (DNA): TGCGCCAGCAGCTTGGCCGGGTCCTCCTACGAGCAGTACTTC.

V and J are TRBV19 and TRBJ2-1; D unclear. Germline V CDR1 and CDR2: LNHDA, SQIVND (reference sequence). With 3 bases removed from V and 8 bases from J, the gap between germline ends came to 17 bases. CDR3 length equals 15 residues. CDR3 nucleotide sequence: TGTGCCAGTAGTATCCTTCCGACGGAACAGCATGAGCAGTTCTTC. Protein: CASSILPTEQHEQFF.

The chain combines TRBV19 with TRBJ2-1; TRBD1 might be the D (6 bases). The CDR3 is 18 amino acids. Germline CDR1 and CDR2: LNHDA and SQIVND (reference sequence). The ends were cut back, 7 bases at V and 0 bases at J, with 22 bases in the middle. The CDR3 sequence: CASTSAPIQGYSYNEQFF. For the CDR3, the DNA is TGTGCCAGTACCTCCGCCCCGATACAGGGATACTCCTACAATGAGCAGTTCTTC.

This clone was detected once. J is TRBJ2-3 and V is TRBV11-3; TRBD2 aligns across 12 bases. The CDR3 has 16 amino acids. Germline V gene lookup returns CDR1 SGHNT and CDR2 YENEEA. The V segment lost 3 bases and the J segment 3 bases; nucleotides outside the gene matches: 4. For the CDR3, the DNA is TGTGCCAGCAGCTTCGGACTAGCGGGACCGACAGATACGCAGTATTTT. This gives the protein CASSFGLAGPTDTQYF. The complete variable domain, with remaining parts taken from reference TRBV11-3 and TRBJ2-3, reads EAGVVQSPRYKIIEKKQPVAFWCNPISGHNTLYWYLQNLGQGPELLIRYENEEAVDDSQLPKDRFSAERLKGVDSTLKIQPAELGDSAVYLCASSFGLAGPTDTQYFGPGTRLTVL.

The rearrangement joins TRBV5-1 to TRBJ2-3; TRBD2 agrees at 7 bases. There are 15 residues in the CDR3. Germline V gene data show CDR1 as SGHRS and CDR2 as YFSETQ. The V and J ends lost 3 bases and 0 bases, in that order; junction bases with no gene match: 4. CDR3 sequence: CASSSSGISTDTQYF. In DNA form, the CDR3 reads TGCGCCAGCAGCTCGAGCGGGATTAGCACAGATACGCAGTATTTT.

The V gene is TRBV7-2, the J gene TRBJ1-3, with D hard to call. V was trimmed by 5 bases and J by 9 bases, leaving 11 bases between them. CDR3 length equals 12 residues. In germline, CDR1 is SGHTA, CDR2 FQGNSA. The CDR3 nucleotides read TGTGCCAGCAGCCTAACACCGGGCACCATATATTTT. Translation: CASSLTPGTIYF.

Regarding this clone: At the DNA level, this CDR3 is encoded by other sequences in the same sample as well. This rearrangement joins TRBV9 to TRBJ2-7, with D possibly matching TRBD2 (7 bases). The V gene's germline CDR1 is SGDLS and CDR2 YYNGEE. V shed 0 bases and J shed 5 bases, with 15 bases lying between them. The CDR3 spans 15 residues. As DNA, the CDR3 is TGTGCCAGCAGCGTAGGTCGTGGGGGGGCCGACGAGCAGTACTTC. This gives the protein CASSVGRGGADEQYF.

The J gene is TRBJ2-7, the V gene TRBV12-3 or TRBV12-4, with D perhaps matching TRBD1 (6 bases). V shed 3 bases and J shed 3 bases, with 9 bases lying between them. The CDR3 runs 13 residues. The CDR3 nucleotides are TGTGCCAGCAGTTTCGAGGGGGTCTACGAGCAGTACTTC. Amino acids: CASSFEGVYEQYF.

This sequence joins TRBV6-1 and TRBJ1-1; no firm D call. This CDR3 has 14 residues. The germline V gene encodes CDR1 MNHNS and CDR2 SASEGT. Deletions cut 1 base from V and 1 base from J, with 7 bases between. The CDR3 spells CASSEVRRNTEAFF. CDR3 in DNA: TGTGCCAGCAGTGAAGTCCGGAGGAACACTGAAGCTTTCTTT.

The chain uses TRBV7-9 and TRBJ2-3, with D hard to call. The V end was cut by 5 bases, the J end by 0 bases, with 6 bases between. This CDR3 is built from 13 residues. The V gene's germline CDR1 is SEHNR and CDR2 FQNEAQ (reference sequence). The CDR3 sequence: CASSPPSTDTQYF. The DNA for the CDR3 is TGTGCCAGCAGCCCCCCTAGCACAGATACGCAGTATTTT.

The rearrangement joins TRBV18 to TRBJ2-5; TRBD1 aligns across 7 bases. The CDR3 spans 15 residues. Trimming took 0 bases from V and 6 from J; bases not matched to a gene: 7. CDR1 and CDR2 from the germline V gene are KGHSH and LQKENI. The CDR3, as DNA: TGTGCCAGCTCACCACCCGAGGGGGCAGAGAAGACCCAGTACTTC. Translating it yields CASSPPEGAEKTQYF.